Listed below are T cell receptor beta chains from one sample, sequenced in a study of CD8 T cells in ankylosing spondylitis. MiXCR, applied by TCRdb to the 5' RACE reads, yields one record per CDR3 protein. The data contain 35,000 to 45,000 distinct CDR3 sequences, approximately 9.9% of them singletons. The sample taken for sequencing was blood, either unsorted or a sorted T cell fraction (not recorded which). The receptors here all came from a male donor with ankylosing spondylitis or in good health (not recorded which). Both conserved end residues are part of each CDR3. A D gene is named only where the DNA matches it firmly. Not every row has a clone size; where given, it reads once, few, many or a size class.

size	V	J	D	CDR3	DNA
.	TRBV7-9	TRBJ1-5	TRBD1	CASSGGQGFSNQPQHF	TGTGCCAGCAGCGGAGGACAGGGGTTTAGCAATCAGCCCCAGCATTTT
many	TRBV5-1	TRBJ1-1	TRBD1	CASRVGTAPEAFF	TGCGCCAGCAGGGTCGGGACAGCCCCTGAAGCTTTCTTT
.	TRBV28	TRBJ2-7	TRBD1	CASGPGDRGIHEQYF	TGTGCCAGCGGCCCGGGGGACAGGGGTATCCACGAGCAGTACTTC
many	TRBV12-3/TRBV12-4	TRBJ2-2	.	CASSVILTGELFF	TGTGCCAGCAGTGTGATATTAACCGGGGAGCTGTTTTTT
many	TRBV20-1	TRBJ2-7	.	CSSKGYEQYF	TGCAGCAGCAAGGGCTACGAGCAGTACTTC
many	TRBV15	TRBJ1-4	TRBD1	CATARDSALHNEKLFF	TGTGCAACCGCCCGGGACAGCGCGCTACATAATGAAAAACTGTTTTTT
many	TRBV7-7	TRBJ2-2	.	CASSIGTGNTGELFF	TGTGCCAGCAGCATTGGGACTGGGAACACCGGGGAGCTGTTTTTT
many	TRBV6-5	TRBJ1-3	.	CASSYSVGRGNTIYF	TGTGCCAGCAGTTACTCGGTGGGGAGGGGAAACACCATATATTTT
few	TRBV10-3	TRBJ2-7	.	CAISDLYEQYF	TGTGCCATCAGTGATCTGTACGAGCAGTACTTC
many	TRBV6-8	TRBJ1-5	TRBD1	CASGRNDRGQPQHF	TGTGCCAGCGGACGAAATGACAGGGGACAGCCCCAGCATTTT
many	TRBV5-1	TRBJ2-7	.	CASSLSPGVYEQYF	TGCGCCAGCAGCTTGAGCCCCGGGGTATACGAGCAGTACTTC
many	TRBV3-1	TRBJ1-2	.	CASSQQPQGANYGYTF	TGTGCCAGCAGCCAGCAACCACAGGGAGCTAACTATGGCTACACCTTC
many	TRBV29-1	TRBJ1-4	.	CSVRPRGQEEKLFF	TGCAGCGTTCGACCCAGGGGCCAGGAGGAAAAACTGTTTTTT
.	TRBV3-1	TRBJ1-1	.	CASSQDRYMAVLLPEAFF	TGTGCCAGCAGCCAAGATCGGTATATGGCCGTGTTGTTGCCTGAAGCTTTCTTT
many	TRBV5-1	TRBJ1-1	.	CASSATSLPNTEAFF	TGCGCCAGCAGCGCCACGAGTCTTCCCAACACTGAAGCTTTCTTT
few	TRBV7-2	TRBJ2-7	.	CASSTTAYEQYF	TGTGCCAGCAGTACGACAGCTTACGAGCAGTACTTC
many	TRBV4-2	TRBJ2-7	.	CASSQGTNPSYEQYF	TGTGCCAGCAGCCAAGGCACGAACCCATCATACGAGCAGTACTTC
.	TRBV30	TRBJ1-5	TRBD1	CRGPGYNQPQHF	TGTAGGGGGCCGGGATACAATCAGCCCCAGCATTTT
many	TRBV10-3	TRBJ1-4	TRBD1	CAIMGQFNEKLFF	TGTGCCATCATGGGACAGTTTAATGAAAAACTGTTTTTT
.	TRBV3-1	TRBJ1-2	.	CATSQQAAGTNYGYTF	TGTGCCACCTCCCAGCAGGCGGCAGGTACTAACTATGGCTACACCTTC
many	TRBV5-1	TRBJ2-7	TRBD1	CASSSLPTGTGDSFYEQYF	TGCGCCAGCAGCTCCCTCCCCACCGGGACAGGGGATTCTTTCTACGAGCAGTACTTC
many	TRBV7-8	TRBJ2-1	TRBD1	CASSFDRANEQFF	TGTGCCAGCAGCTTCGACAGGGCCAATGAGCAGTTCTTC
.	TRBV7-7	TRBJ2-2	.	CASSSGAANTGELFF	TGTGCCAGCAGCTCTGGGGCAGCGAACACCGGGGAGCTGTTTTTT
few	TRBV6-1	TRBJ1-2	.	CASRVAGANYGYTF	TGTGCCAGCAGGGTCGCGGGCGCTAACTATGGCTACACCTTC
many	TRBV5-1	TRBJ1-1	TRBD1	CASSFSTGGNTEAFF	TGCGCCAGCAGCTTTTCGACAGGGGGTAATACTGAAGCTTTCTTT
.	TRBV7-6	TRBJ2-1	.	CASNKGGGAGYNEQFF	TGTGCCAGCAACAAAGGGGGGGGGGCAGGCTACAATGAGCAGTTCTTC